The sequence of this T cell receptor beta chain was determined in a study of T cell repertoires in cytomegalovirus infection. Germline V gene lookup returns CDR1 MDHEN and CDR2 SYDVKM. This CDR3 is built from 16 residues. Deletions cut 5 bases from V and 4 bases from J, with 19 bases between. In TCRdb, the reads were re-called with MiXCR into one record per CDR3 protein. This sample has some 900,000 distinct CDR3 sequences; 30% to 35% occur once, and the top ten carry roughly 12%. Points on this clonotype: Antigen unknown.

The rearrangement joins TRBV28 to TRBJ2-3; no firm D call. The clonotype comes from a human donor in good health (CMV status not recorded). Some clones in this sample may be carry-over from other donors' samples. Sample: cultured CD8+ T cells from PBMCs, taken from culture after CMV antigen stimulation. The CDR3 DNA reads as TGTGCCAGCAGTCTTCTCGGTGTCCTTGGCGCAGATACGCAGTATTTT. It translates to CASSLLGVLGADTQYF.